This T cell receptor beta chain comes out of a study of cytomegalovirus exposure and HLA in healthy donors. Trimming left V 0 bases short and J 9 bases short, with 14 bases between. CDR3 length: 14 residues. From germline, CDR1 is LGHNA and CDR2 YNFKEQ. The PCR had 60 Vbeta and 13 Jbeta primers. Data came from immunoSEQ multiplex PCR; TCRdb stores just in-frame clones and leaves some out. This table has 130,000 to 150,000 clones, approximately 80% appearing once. Overall study findings and caveats: Both high specificity and high sensitivity reportedly marked the classifier's diagnosis of cytomegalovirus status. In all likelihood, a cluster of highly shared sequence variants was a sequencing artifact. In an earlier analysis, most TCR beta V segments were productive about 87% or about 30% of the time.

Though nominally healthy at sampling, donors likely had unrecorded immune exposures. This clone came up a few times. Its specificity is unknown. This chain uses TRBV4-2 with TRBJ1-1; possible D gene TRBD1, 5 bases. Sequencing was done on a sample of PBMCs. The TCR originated in a woman aged 45-60 years in good health and CMV-seropositive. The DNA of the CDR3 is TGTGCCAGCAGCCAAGAAGGGGAAAAGAAACAAGCTTTCTTT. Translated, it gives CASSQEGEKKQAFF.